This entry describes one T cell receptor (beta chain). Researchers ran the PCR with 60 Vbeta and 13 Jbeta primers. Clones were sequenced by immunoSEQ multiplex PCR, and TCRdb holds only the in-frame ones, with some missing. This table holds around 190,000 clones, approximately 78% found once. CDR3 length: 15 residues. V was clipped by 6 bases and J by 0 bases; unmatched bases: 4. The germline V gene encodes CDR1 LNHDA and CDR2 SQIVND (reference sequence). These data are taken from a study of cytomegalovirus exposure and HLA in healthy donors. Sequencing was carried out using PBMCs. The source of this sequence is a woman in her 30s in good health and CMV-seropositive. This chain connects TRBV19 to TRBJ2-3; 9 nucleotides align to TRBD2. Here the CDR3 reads CASRPSGVSTDTQYF. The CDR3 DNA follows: TGTGCCAGTAGACCTAGCGGGGTTAGCACAGATACGCAGTATTTT.